The T cell receptor (beta chain) under discussion was sequenced for a study of T cell responses to AZD1222 COVID-19 vaccine. Findings and caveats of the study: Clonal diversity was possibly underestimated; the donors were predominantly white British and more often female. Distributed over spike, vaccine-associated CD4 TCRs predominated at 160-218 and 743-854. Close to half of spike-specific TCRs reportedly recognize unmutated variant regions.

Germline CDR1 is SQVTM and CDR2 is ANQGSEA. Germline trimming cut 1 base from V and 8 bases from J; bases unmatched to any gene: 7. This CDR3 spans 14 amino acids. For this clone: The antigen remains unidentified.

TCRdb keeps only in-frame clones here, not all; method: immunoSEQ multiplex PCR. The table records approximately 81,000 clones, about 90% of them present only once. The clonotype comes from an adult in good health. Sequenced here: peripheral blood, sampled on day 0 of MenACWY control vaccination. The chain has TRBV29-1 and TRBJ1-4; 7 bases are a match to TRBD1. Written as DNA, the CDR3 is TGCAGCGTTGAAGGAACAGGGGAGGAAGAAAAACTGTTTTTT. It is translated as CSVEGTGEEEKLFF. The variable domain in full, with the rest retrieved from reference TRBV29-1 and TRBJ1-4, is SAVISQKPSRDICQRGTSLTIQCQVDSQVTMMFWYRQQPGQSLTLIATANQGSEATYESGFVIDKFPISRPNLTFSTLTVSNMSPEDSSIYLCSVEGTGEEEKLFFGSGTQLSVL.